These 13 T cell receptor beta chains were sequenced from one sample in a study of blood T cell repertoires in COVID-19. Assay: immunoSEQ multiplex PCR; the TCRdb copy retains only in-frame clones and omits some. Among about 180,000 clones listed, roughly nine tenths were seen once. Sequenced sample: peripheral blood. The receptors come from a woman under 40 with active or convalescent COVID-19.

The chain uses TRBV3-1 (or the pseudogene TRBV3-2) and TRBJ1-1; 7 nucleotides agree with TRBD1. With 1 base clipped from V and 5 bases from J, the junction kept 10 bases outside the gene matches. The CDR3 loop spans 16 amino acids. Germline CDR1 LGHDT, CDR2 YNNKEL (reference sequence). The DNA for the CDR3 is TGTGCCAGCAGCCAAGGGACAGGTCGCTGGGGAACTGAAGCTTTCTTT. Its translation is CASSQGTGRWGTEAFF.

This chain connects TRBV2 to TRBJ1-1; D gene ambiguous. CDR1 is SNHLY and CDR2 is FYNNEI in the germline V gene. Trimming removed 3 bases from V and 1 base from J, with 9 bases in between. This CDR3 is built from 14 residues. The CDR3 loop is CASSDLATNTEAFF. CDR3 DNA: TGTGCCAGCAGTGACCTGGCAACGAACACTGAAGCTTTCTTT.

This clone is labeled as medium-sized. The chain links TRBV27 to TRBJ2-3, with a weak D call TRBD1 (5 bases). The ends were cut back, 6 bases at V and 5 bases at J, with 6 bases in the middle. From germline, CDR1 is MNHEY and CDR2 SMNVEV (reference sequence). The CDR3 is 11 amino acids. The CDR3 DNA reads TGTGCCAGCAGCAGGGTAGATACGCAGTATTTT. Its protein is CASSRVDTQYF.

The genes are TRBV15 and TRBJ2-3; D gene uncertain. This CDR3 comprises 16 residues. Germline values: CDR1 LNHNV, CDR2 YYDKDF (reference sequence). The V end was cut by 0 bases, the J end by 0 bases, with 10 bases between. As DNA, the CDR3 is TGTGCCACCAGCAGAGATCGGGTCGGAAGCACAGATACGCAGTATTTT. Protein sequence: CATSRDRVGSTDTQYF. The whole variable domain, filled in from reference TRBV15 and TRBJ2-3, reads DAMVIQNPRYQVTQFGKPVTLSCSQTLNHNVMYWYQQKSSQAPKLLFHYYDKDFNNEADTPDNFQSRRPNTSFCFLDIRSPGLGDTAMYLCATSRDRVGSTDTQYFGPGTRLTVL.

This clone was observed once. V and J are TRBV19 and TRBJ2-7, with 12 bases that match TRBD2. CDR1 is LNHDA and CDR2 is SQIVND in the germline V gene (reference sequence). Trimming at V came to 2 bases and at J to 4 bases, leaving 3 bases not matched to a gene. The CDR3 runs to 15 residues. CDR3 in DNA: TGTGCCAGTAGTATAAGTCTAGCGGGGGGGTACGAGCAGTACTTC. This gives the protein CASSISLAGGYEQYF.

The chain links TRBV4-1 to TRBJ2-1, with D possibly being TRBD2 (6 bases). V lost 4 bases to trimming and J lost 3 bases, with 22 bases between them. The CDR3 covers 18 residues. Germline V gene sequence: CDR1 MGHRA, CDR2 YSYEKL. The CDR3 coding sequence is TGCGCCAGCAGCCCTTCCCCAGCGGGCGGGACCGTCTACAATGAGCAGTTCTTC. It specifies CASSPSPAGGTVYNEQFF.

Comments on this clone: Other DNA sequences in the sample encode the same CDR3. This rearrangement joins TRBV9 to TRBJ1-1; D possibly corresponds to TRBD1 (5 bases). Trimming removed 0 bases from V and 5 bases from J, with 8 bases in between. This CDR3 contains 13 residues. Germline loops: CDR1 SGDLS, CDR2 YYNGEE. In nucleotides, the CDR3 is TGTGCCAGCAGCGTAGATGGGGGGACTGAAGCTTTCTTT. It is translated as CASSVDGGTEAFF. The variable domain in full, completed from reference TRBV9 and TRBJ1-1, reads DSGVTQTPKHLITATGQRVTLRCSPRSGDLSVYWYQQSLDQGLQFLIQYYNGEERAKGNILERFSAQQFPDLHSELNLSSLELGDSALYFCASSVDGGTEAFFGQGTRLTVV.

J is TRBJ1-3 and V is TRBV3-1 (or the pseudogene TRBV3-2), with 7 positions matching TRBD1. The CDR3 covers 15 residues. V lost 3 bases, J lost 4 bases, and 6 bases stayed unmatched. Germline V lookup: CDR1 LGHDT, CDR2 YNNKEL (reference sequence). In DNA form, the CDR3 reads TGTGCCAGCAGCCAGTCAGGGGGTAAAGGAAACACCATATATTTT. This translates into CASSQSGGKGNTIYF.

The rearrangement links TRBV24-1 to TRBJ2-3; no definite D call. This CDR3 comprises 14 residues. V lost 5 bases, J lost 4 bases, and 12 bases lay in between. Germline loops: CDR1 KGHDR, CDR2 SFDVKD. CDR3 region: CATSASLNADTQYF. CDR3 DNA: TGTGCCACCAGTGCCTCCCTTAATGCAGATACGCAGTATTTT.

The V call is TRBV23-1, the J call TRBJ2-7, with 12 bases lining up with TRBD2. TRBV23-1 is filed as an ORF, its function uncertain. The ends lost 7 bases at V and 2 bases at J; junction bases unmatched: 9. CDR3 length: 16 residues. CDR3 in DNA: TGCGCCAGCAACGCCAGGCTAGCGGGAGGGACCTACGAGCAGTACTTC. Its translation: CASNARLAGGTYEQYF.

The chain recombines TRBV7-9 with TRBJ2-1; 12 bases agree with TRBD2. The germline gives CDR1 SEHNR, CDR2 FQNEAQ (reference sequence). After removal of 4 bases from V and 0 bases from J, the junction contained 4 bases not matched to a gene. The CDR3 is 17 residues long. The DNA for the CDR3 is TGTGCCAGCAGCTCCGGACTAGCGGGGAGCTCCTACAATGAGCAGTTCTTC. Its translation: CASSSGLAGSSYNEQFF.

V usage is TRBV30 and J usage is TRBJ2-5, with a weak D call TRBD1 (5 bases). V was clipped by 1 base and J by 5 bases, with 11 bases between them. Germline-derived CDR1 and CDR2 are GTSNPN and SVGIG (reference sequence). The CDR3 consists of 13 residues. CDR3 region: CAWSGGLGETQYF. CDR3 DNA sequence: TGTGCCTGGAGTGGGGGCCTCGGGGAGACCCAGTACTTC. Full variable domain (rest looked up from reference TRBV30 and TRBJ2-5): SQTIHQWPATLVQPVGSPLSLECTVEGTSNPNLYWYRQAAGRGLQLLFYSVGIGQISSEVPQNLSASRPQDRQFILSSKKLLLSDSGFYLCAWSGGLGETQYFGPGTRLLVL.

The chain carries TRBV7-2 and TRBJ2-3; D is ambiguous. Germline V lookup: CDR1 SGHTA, CDR2 FQGNSA. CDR3 length: 17 amino acids. Between the trimmed V and J ends, which lost 3 bases and 1 base, there was a span of 17 bases. The CDR3 DNA is TGTGCCAGCAGCTTGTGGAACAGCTTAATGGGCACAGATACGCAGTATTTT. It encodes CASSLWNSLMGTDTQYF.